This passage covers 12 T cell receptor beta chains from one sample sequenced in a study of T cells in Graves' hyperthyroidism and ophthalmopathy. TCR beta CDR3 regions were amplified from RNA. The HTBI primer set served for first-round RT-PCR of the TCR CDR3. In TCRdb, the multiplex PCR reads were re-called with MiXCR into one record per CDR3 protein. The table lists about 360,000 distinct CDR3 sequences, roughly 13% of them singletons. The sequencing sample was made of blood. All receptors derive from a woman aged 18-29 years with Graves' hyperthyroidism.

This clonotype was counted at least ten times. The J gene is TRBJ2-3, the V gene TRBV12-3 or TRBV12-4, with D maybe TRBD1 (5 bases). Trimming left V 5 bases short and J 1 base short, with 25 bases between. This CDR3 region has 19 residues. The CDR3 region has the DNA TGTGCCAGCAGTCCAGGCTCACTGACAGTGAGAGACGGCACAGATACGCAGTATTTT. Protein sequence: CASSPGSLTVRDGTDTQYF.

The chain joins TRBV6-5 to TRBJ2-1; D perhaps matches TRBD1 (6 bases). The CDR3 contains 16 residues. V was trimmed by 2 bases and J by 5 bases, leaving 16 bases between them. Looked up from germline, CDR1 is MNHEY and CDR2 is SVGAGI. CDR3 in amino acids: CASSYRGTLTDNEQFF. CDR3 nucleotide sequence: TGTGCCAGCAGTTACCGAGGGACACTAACAGACAATGAGCAGTTCTTC.

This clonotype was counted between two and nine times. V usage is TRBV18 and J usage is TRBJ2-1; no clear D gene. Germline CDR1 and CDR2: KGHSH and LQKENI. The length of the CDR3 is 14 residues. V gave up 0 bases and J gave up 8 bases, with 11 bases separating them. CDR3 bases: TGTGCCAGCTCACCACCAGGGCTCAAGGATGAGCAGTTCTTC. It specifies CASSPPGLKDEQFF.

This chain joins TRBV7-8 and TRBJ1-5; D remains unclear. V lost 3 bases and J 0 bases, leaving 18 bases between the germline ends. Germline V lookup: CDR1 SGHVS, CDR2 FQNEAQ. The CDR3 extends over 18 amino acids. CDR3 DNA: TGTGCCAGCAGCTTGGGTCCGGGGTCCCTGTATAGCAATCAGCCCCAGCATTTT. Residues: CASSLGPGSLYSNQPQHF.

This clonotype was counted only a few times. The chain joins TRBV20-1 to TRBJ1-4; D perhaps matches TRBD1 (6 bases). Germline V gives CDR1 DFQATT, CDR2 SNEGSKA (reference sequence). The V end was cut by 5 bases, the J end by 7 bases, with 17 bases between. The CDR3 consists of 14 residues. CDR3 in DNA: TGCAGTGCTCCCCCCGGGGGGCGCGCTGAAAAACTGTTTTTT. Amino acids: CSAPPGGRAEKLFF.

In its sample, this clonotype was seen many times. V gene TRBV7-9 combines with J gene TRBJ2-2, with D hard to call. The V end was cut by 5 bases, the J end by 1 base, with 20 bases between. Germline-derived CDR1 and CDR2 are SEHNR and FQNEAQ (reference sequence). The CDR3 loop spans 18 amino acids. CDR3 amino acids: CASSVGVTVQLNTGELFF. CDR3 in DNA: TGTGCCAGCAGCGTAGGCGTCACAGTTCAGTTGAACACCGGGGAGCTGTTTTTT.

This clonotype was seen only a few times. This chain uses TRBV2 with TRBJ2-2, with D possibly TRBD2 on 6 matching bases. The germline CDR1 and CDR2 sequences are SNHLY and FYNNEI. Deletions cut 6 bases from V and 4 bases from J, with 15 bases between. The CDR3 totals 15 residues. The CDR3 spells CASRPLAVITGELFF. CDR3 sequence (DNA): TGTGCCAGCAGACCCTTAGCGGTAATCACCGGGGAGCTGTTTTTT.

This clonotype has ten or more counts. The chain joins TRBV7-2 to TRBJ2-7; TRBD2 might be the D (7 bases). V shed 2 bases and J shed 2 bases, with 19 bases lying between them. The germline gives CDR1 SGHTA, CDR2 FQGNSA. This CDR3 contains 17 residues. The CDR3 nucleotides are TGTGCCAGCAGCTTACCGGGGGGCAATGGCCTAGCCTACGAGCAGTACTTC. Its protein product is CASSLPGGNGLAYEQYF.

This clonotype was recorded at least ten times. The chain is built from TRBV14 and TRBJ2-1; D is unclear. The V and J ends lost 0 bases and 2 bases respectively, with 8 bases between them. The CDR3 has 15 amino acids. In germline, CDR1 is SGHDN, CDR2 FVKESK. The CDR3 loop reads CASSQEGMPYNEQFF. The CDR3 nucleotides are TGTGCCAGCAGCCAAGAGGGGATGCCCTACAATGAGCAGTTCTTC. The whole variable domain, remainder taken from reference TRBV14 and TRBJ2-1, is EAGVTQFPSHSVIEKGQTVTLRCDPISGHDNLYWYRRVMGKEIKFLLHFVKESKQDESGMPNNRFLAERTGGTYSTLKVQPAELEDSGVYFCASSQEGMPYNEQFFGPGTRLTVL.

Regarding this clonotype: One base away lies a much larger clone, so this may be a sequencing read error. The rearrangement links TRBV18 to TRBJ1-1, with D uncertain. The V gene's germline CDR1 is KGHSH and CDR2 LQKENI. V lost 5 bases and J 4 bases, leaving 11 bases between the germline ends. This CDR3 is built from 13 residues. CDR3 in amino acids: CASSSARGTEAFF. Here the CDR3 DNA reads TGTGCCAGCTCATCCGCCCGGGGCACTGAAGCTTTCTTT.

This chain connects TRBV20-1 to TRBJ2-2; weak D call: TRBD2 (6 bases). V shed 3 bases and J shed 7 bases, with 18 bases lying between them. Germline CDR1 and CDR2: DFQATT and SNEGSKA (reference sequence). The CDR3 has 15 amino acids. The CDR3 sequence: CSASTGGRGGGELFF. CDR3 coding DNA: TGCAGTGCTAGTACCGGGGGTCGTGGGGGCGGGGAGCTGTTTTTT.

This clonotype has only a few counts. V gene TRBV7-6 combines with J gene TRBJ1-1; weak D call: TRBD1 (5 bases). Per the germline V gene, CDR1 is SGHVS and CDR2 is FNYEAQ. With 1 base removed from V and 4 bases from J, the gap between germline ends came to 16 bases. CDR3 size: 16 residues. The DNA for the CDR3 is TGTGCCAGCAGCTTAGAAAAAGGGGCGGGGGGCACTGAAGCTTTCTTT. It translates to CASSLEKGAGGTEAFF.